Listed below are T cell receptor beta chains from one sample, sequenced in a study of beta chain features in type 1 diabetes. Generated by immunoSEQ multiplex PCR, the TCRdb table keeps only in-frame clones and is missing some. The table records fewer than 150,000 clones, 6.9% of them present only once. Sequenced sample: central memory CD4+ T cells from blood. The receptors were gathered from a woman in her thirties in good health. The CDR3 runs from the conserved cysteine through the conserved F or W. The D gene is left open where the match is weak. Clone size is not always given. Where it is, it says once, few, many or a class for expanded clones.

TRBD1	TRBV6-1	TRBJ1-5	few	TGTGCCAGCAGTGAAGGATACAGGGGAAATCAGCCCCAGCATTTT	CASSEGYRGNQPQHF
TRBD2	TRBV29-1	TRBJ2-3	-	TGCAGCGTTGACGATCTAGCGGGACGCAGCACAGATACGCAGTATTTT	CSVDDLAGRSTDTQYF
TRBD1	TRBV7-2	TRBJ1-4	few	TGTGCCAGCAGCCCCGTAGCAGGGGGTAGTGAAAAACTGTTTTTT	CASSPVAGGSEKLFF
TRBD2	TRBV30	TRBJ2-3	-	TGTGCCTGGAGTGTACGTCTAGCGGGCACAGATACGCAGTATTTT	CAWSVRLAGTDTQYF
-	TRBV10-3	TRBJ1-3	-	TGTGCCATCAGTGAACGTAGGGAGAACACCATATATTTT	CAISERRENTIYF
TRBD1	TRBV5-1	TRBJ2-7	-	TGCGCCAGCAGCCCACTGACAGGGCCCATTATAGGGCAGTACTTC	CASSPLTGPIIGQYF
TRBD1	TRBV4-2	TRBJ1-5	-	TGTGCCAGCAGCCAAGAAGGCGGAGGTGCAGGGGGCTATCAGCCCCAGCATTTT	CASSQEGGGAGGYQPQHF
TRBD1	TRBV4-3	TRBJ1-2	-	TGCGCCAGCAGACGGGACAGGGGTTCGGTCTATGGCTACACCTTC	CASRRDRGSVYGYTF
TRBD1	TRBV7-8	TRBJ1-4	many	TGTGCCAGCAGACCTTGGACAGGGGAAAATGAAAAACTGTTTTTT	CASRPWTGENEKLFF
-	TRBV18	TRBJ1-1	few	TGTGCCAGCTCAAGAACAGGGAAATCTGAAGCTTTCTTT	CASSRTGKSEAFF
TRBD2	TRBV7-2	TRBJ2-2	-	TGTGCCAGCAGCTTAGAAGGCGGGAGTCCCACCGGGGAGCTGTTTTTT	CASSLEGGSPTGELFF
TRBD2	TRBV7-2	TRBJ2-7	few	TGTGCCAGCAGCGAGTACCTAGCGGGAGGGAGCTCCTACGAGCAGTACTTC	CASSEYLAGGSSYEQYF
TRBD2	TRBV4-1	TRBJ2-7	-	TGCGCCAGCAGCCAGGTAGCGGGATACTACGAGCAGTACTTC	CASSQVAGYYEQYF
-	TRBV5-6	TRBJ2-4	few	TGTGCCAGCAGCTTCGGGGGGCGGACGGGGGGAAACATTCAGTACTTC	CASSFGGRTGGNIQYF
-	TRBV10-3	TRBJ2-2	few	TGTGCCATCAGCGGAATCCTAGTGGGCGGGGAGCTGTTTTTT	CAISGILVGGELFF
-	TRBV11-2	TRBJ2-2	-	TGTGCCAGCAGCTTAGACTCGACCGGGTCTATATCCGGGGAGCTGTTTTTT	CASSLDSTGSISGELFF
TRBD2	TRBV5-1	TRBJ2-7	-	TGCGCCAGCAGCCCGGGGACTAGCGGGATCTCCTACGAGCAGTACTTC	CASSPGTSGISYEQYF
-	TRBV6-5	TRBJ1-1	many	TGTGCCAGCATCGGACGGACGAAGGACATTTCTTTCTTT	CASIGRTKDISFF
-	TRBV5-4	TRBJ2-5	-	TGTGCCAGCAGCTTGGCCGGCAGCGGAGAGACCCAGTACTTC	CASSLAGSGETQYF
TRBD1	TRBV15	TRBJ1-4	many	TGTGCCACCAGCAGAGATCCCGGGACAGGTCAAAAACTGTTTTTT	CATSRDPGTGQKLFF
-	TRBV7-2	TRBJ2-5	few	TGTGCCAGCATACGTGGAGGCGGGCAAGAGACCCAGTACTTC	CASIRGGGQETQYF
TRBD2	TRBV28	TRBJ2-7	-	TGTGCCAGCAGTTTCTCGGGAGGGCCCCACGAGCAGTACTTC	CASSFSGGPHEQYF
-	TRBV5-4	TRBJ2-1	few	TGTGCCAGCAGCCAAGATCGTCCTAGCGCTTACAATGAGCAGTTCTTC	CASSQDRPSAYNEQFF
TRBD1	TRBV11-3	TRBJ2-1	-	TGTGCCAGCAGCCCCGGGACAGAAGTTCATGAGCAGTTCTTC	CASSPGTEVHEQFF
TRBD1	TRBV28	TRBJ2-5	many	TGTGCCAGCAGTCACACAGGGGGCCGCGAGGAGACCCAGTACTTC	CASSHTGGREETQYF
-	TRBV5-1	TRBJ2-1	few	TGCGCCAGCAGCTTGGGTACAGGGAGTTACAATGAGCAGTTCTTC	CASSLGTGSYNEQFF
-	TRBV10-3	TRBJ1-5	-	TGTGCTACCGGGGAGGGTAGTCAGCCCCAGCATTTT	CATGEGSQPQHF
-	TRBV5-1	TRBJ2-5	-	TGCGCCAGCAGCTTCTCACAGAGCACCCAAGAGACCCAGTACTTC	CASSFSQSTQETQYF
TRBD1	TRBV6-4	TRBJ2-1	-	TGTGCCAGCAGTCCAACGACAGGGGGCGGTGAGCAGTTCTTC	CASSPTTGGGEQFF
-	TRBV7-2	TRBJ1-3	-	TGTGCCAGCAGCCCGGGGAACTCTGGAAACACCATATATTTT	CASSPGNSGNTIYF
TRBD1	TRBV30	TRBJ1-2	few	TGTGCCTGGAGTGACCCTACAGGGGGCAGCTATGGCTACACCTTC	CAWSDPTGGSYGYTF
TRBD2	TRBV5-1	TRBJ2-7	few	TGCGCCAGCAGCATCCTCCTAGCGGGAGATGGGTACGAGCAGTACTTC	CASSILLAGDGYEQYF
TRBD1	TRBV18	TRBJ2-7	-	TGTGCCAGCTCACCACTAGGGACAGGGGGCGCCGAGCAGTACTTC	CASSPLGTGGAEQYF
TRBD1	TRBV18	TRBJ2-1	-	TGTGCCAGCTCACCACCTCTTTTGACAGGGCGCAATGAGCAGTTCTTC	CASSPPLLTGRNEQFF
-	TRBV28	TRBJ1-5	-	TGTGCCAGCAGTTTATGGGACATTAGCAATCAGCCCCAGCATTTT	CASSLWDISNQPQHF
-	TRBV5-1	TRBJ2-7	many	TGCGCCAGCAGCTTGGACCCGACAGGTACCGGACGGACCTACGAGCAGTACTTC	CASSLDPTGTGRTYEQYF
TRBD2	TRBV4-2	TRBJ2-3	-	TGTGCCAGCAGCCCCTGGACTAGCGGGAGGGCAGAAGATACGCAGTATTTT	CASSPWTSGRAEDTQYF
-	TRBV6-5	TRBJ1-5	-	TGTGCCAGCAGTTACTCTGGGCAGATCGATCAGCCCCAGCATTTT	CASSYSGQIDQPQHF
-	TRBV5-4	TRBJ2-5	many	TGTGCCAGCAGCTTGTTCGGGACCCAGTACTTC	CASSLFGTQYF
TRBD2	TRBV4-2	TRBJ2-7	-	TGTGCCAGCAGCCAGGGGGGGACTAGCGGCTACGAGCAGTACTTC	CASSQGGTSGYEQYF
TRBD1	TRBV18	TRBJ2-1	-	TGTGCCAGCTCTCGGGACAGGAGCTCCTACAATGAGCAGTTCTTC	CASSRDRSSYNEQFF
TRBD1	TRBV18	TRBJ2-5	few	TGTGCCAGCTCACCAGGCCCGGGACAGGGAAGGCCGGCCCAGTACTTC	CASSPGPGQGRPAQYF
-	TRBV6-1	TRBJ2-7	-	TGTGCCAGCAGTAGAGACAGAGAGCAGTACTTC	CASSRDREQYF
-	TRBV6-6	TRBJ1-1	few	TGTGCCAGCAGTTATCAGGGCTTGCCTGAAGCTTTCTTT	CASSYQGLPEAFF
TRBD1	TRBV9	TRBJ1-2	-	TGTGCCAGCAGCGCAACTATCCGGGACAGGTCTTTCTATGGCTACACCTTC	CASSATIRDRSFYGYTF
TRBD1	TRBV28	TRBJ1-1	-	TGTGCCAGCAGTTCGACAGGGGAATACACTGAAGCTTTCTTT	CASSSTGEYTEAFF
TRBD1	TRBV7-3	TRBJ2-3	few	TGTGCCAGCAGCTTAAACAGGGGAGCAGATACGCAGTATTTT	CASSLNRGADTQYF
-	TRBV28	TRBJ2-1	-	TGTGCCAGCAGTTTGGATAGCGGAGATTACAATGAGCAGTTCTTC	CASSLDSGDYNEQFF
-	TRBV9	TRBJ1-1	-	TGTGCCAGCAGCTTAGCCCCCCTCACTGAAGCTTTCTTT	CASSLAPLTEAFF
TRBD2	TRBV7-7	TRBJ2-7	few	TGTGCTAGCAGCTTGGGACTAGCGGGATACCCCCAGTACTTC	CASSLGLAGYPQYF
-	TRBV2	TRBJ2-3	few	TGTGCCAGCCAAAAGTTTGGGGACTCAGATACGCAGTATTTT	CASQKFGDSDTQYF
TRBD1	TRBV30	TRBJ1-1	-	TGTGCCTGGGAGGGGGCGGTTTACTTGAACACTGAAGCTTTCTTT	CAWEGAVYLNTEAFF
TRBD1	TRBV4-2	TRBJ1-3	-	TGTGCCAGCAGCCAAGCACCGGGACAGGAATTCTCTGGAAACACCATATATTTT	CASSQAPGQEFSGNTIYF
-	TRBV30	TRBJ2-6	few	TGTGCCTGGAGTGCACCAGGGGCTGGGGCCAACGTCCTGACTTTC	CAWSAPGAGANVLTF
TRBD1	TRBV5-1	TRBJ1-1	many	TGCGCCAGCAGCCGTGGACAGGGCGGGGGCACTGAAGCTTTCTTT	CASSRGQGGGTEAFF
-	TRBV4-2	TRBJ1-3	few	TGTGCCAGCAAGAAGCCGGGAAACACCATATATTTT	CASKKPGNTIYF
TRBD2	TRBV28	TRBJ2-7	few	TGTGCCAGCAGATCAACCGATACCGGGACTAGTACCTACGAGCAGTACTTC	CASRSTDTGTSTYEQYF
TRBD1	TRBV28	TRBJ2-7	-	TGTGCCAGCAGACCAACAGGGGGAGGCTCCTACGAGCAGTACTTC	CASRPTGGGSYEQYF
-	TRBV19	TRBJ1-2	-	TGTGCCGCGCAGACAGGTTCCTATGGCTACACCTTC	CAAQTGSYGYTF